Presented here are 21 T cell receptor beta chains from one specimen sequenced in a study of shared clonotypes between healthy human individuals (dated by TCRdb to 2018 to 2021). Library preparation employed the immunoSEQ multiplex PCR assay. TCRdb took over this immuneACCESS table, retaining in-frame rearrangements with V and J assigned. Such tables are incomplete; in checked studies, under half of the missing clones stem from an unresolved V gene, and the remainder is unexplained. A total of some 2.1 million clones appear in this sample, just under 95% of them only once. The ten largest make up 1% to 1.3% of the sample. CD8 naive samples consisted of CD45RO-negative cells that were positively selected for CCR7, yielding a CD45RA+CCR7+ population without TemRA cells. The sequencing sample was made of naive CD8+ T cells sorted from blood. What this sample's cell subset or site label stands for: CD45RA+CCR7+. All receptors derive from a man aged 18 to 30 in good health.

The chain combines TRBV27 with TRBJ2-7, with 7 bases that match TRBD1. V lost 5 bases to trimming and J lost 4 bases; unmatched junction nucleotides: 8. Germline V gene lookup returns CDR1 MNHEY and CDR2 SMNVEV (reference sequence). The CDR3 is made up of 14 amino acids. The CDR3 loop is CASSPAPGGYEQYF. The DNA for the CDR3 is TGTGCCAGCAGTCCCGCGCCAGGGGGATACGAGCAGTACTTC.

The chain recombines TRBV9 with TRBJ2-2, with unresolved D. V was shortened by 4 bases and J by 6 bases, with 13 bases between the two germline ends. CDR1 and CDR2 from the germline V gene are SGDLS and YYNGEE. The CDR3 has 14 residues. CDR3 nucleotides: TGTGCCAGCAGCCCTGTAGGGCAAGCCGGGGAGCTGTTTTTT. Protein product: CASSPVGQAGELFF. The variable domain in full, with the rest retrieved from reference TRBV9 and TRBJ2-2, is DSGVTQTPKHLITATGQRVTLRCSPRSGDLSVYWYQQSLDQGLQFLIQYYNGEERAKGNILERFSAQQFPDLHSELNLSSLELGDSALYFCASSPVGQAGELFFGEGSRLTVL.

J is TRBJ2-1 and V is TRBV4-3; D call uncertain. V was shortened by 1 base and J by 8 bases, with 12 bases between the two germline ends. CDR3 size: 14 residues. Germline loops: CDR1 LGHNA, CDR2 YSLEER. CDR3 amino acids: CASSQGIEEDEQFF. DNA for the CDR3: TGCGCCAGCAGCCAAGGGATAGAGGAAGATGAGCAGTTCTTC.

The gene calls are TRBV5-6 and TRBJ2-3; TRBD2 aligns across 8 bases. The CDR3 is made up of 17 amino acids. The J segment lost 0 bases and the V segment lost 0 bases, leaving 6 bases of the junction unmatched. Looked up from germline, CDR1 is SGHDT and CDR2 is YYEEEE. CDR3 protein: CASSLATSEHSTDTQYF. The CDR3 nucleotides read TGTGCCAGCAGCTTGGCGACTAGCGAGCATAGCACAGATACGCAGTATTTT.

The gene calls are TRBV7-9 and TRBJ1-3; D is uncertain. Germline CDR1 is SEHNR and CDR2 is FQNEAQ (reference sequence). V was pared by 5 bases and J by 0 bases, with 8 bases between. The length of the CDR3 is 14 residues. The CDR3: CASSQVNSGNTIYF. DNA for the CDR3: TGTGCCAGCAGCCAAGTTAACTCTGGAAACACCATATATTTT.

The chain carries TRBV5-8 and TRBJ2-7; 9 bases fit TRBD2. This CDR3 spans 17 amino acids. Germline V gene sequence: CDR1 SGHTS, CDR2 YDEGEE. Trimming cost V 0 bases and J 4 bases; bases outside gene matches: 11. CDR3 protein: CASSLDIWREGAYEQYF. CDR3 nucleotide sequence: TGTGCCAGCAGCTTGGATATCTGGCGGGAGGGAGCTTACGAGCAGTACTTC.

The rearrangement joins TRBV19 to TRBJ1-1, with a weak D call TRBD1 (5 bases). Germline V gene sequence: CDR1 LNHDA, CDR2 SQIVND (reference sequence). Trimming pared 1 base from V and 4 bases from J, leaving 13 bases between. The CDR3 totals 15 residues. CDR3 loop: CASSIGTDGATEAFF. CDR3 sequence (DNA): TGTGCCAGTAGTATAGGTACAGACGGGGCCACTGAAGCTTTCTTT.

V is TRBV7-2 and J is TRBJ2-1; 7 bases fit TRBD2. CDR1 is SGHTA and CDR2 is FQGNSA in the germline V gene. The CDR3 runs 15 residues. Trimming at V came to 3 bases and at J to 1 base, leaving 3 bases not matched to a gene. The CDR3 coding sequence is TGTGCCAGCAGCTTCCAGCGGGAATCCTACAATGAGCAGTTCTTC. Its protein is CASSFQRESYNEQFF.

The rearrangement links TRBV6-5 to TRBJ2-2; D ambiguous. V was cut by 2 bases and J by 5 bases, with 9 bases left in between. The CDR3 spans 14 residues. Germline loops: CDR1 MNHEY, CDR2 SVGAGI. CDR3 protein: CASSYGQPTGELFF. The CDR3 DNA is TGTGCCAGCAGTTACGGGCAGCCAACCGGGGAGCTGTTTTTT.

CDR3 in amino acids: CASSLRGPLGTEAFF. The CDR3 nucleotides are TGTGCCAGCAGTTTAAGAGGCCCCCTCGGCACTGAAGCTTTCTTT. This sequence joins TRBV28 and TRBJ1-1, with no clear D. V gave up 2 bases and J gave up 4 bases, with 14 bases separating them. The CDR3 consists of 15 residues. CDR1 and CDR2 (germline): MDHEN, SYDVKM.

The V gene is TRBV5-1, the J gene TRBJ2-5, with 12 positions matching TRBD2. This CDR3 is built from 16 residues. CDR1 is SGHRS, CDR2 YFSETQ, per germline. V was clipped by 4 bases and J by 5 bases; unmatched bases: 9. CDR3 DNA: TGCGCCAGCAGCGAAGGAACCCTAGCGGGGGGGGAGACCCAGTACTTC. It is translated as CASSEGTLAGGETQYF. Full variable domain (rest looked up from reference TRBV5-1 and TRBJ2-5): KAGVTQTPRYLIKTRGQQVTLSCSPISGHRSVSWYQQTPGQGLQFLFEYFSETQRNKGNFPGRFSGRQFSNSRSEMNVSTLELGDSALYLCASSEGTLAGGETQYFGPGTRLLVL.

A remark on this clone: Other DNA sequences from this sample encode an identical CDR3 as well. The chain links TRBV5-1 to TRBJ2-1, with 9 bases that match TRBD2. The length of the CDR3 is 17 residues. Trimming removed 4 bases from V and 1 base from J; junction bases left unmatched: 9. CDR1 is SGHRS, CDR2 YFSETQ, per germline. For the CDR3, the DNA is TGCGCCAGCAGCCCCCGAGGTAGCGGGAGTTCCTACAATGAGCAGTTCTTC. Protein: CASSPRGSGSSYNEQFF.

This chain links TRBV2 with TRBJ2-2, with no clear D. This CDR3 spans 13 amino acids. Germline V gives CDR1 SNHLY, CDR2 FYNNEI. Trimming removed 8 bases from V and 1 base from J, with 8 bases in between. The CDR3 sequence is CASLAVNTGELFF. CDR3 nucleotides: TGTGCCAGCTTGGCTGTGAACACCGGGGAGCTGTTTTTT.

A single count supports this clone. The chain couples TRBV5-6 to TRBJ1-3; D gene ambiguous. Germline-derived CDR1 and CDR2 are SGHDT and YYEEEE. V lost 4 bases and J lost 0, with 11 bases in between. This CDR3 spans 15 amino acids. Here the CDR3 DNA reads TGTGCCAGCAGCCCCCAGGTTTACTCTGGAAACACCATATATTTT. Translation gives CASSPQVYSGNTIYF. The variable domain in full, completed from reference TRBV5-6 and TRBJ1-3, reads DAGVTQSPTHLIKTRGQQVTLRCSPKSGHDTVSWYQQALGQGPQFIFQYYEEEERQRGNFPDRFSGHQFPNYSSELNVNALLLGDSALYLCASSPQVYSGNTIYFGEGSWLTVV.

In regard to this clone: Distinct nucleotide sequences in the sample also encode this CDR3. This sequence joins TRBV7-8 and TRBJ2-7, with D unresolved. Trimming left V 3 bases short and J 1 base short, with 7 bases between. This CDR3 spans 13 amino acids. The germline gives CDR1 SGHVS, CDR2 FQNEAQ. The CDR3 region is CASSFRVSYEQYF. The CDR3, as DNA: TGTGCCAGCAGCTTTCGAGTTTCCTACGAGCAGTACTTC.

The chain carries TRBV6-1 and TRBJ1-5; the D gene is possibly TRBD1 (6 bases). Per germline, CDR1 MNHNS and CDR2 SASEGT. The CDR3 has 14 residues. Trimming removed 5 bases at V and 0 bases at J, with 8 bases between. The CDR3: CASSRTVSNQPQHF. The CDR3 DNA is TGTGCCAGCAGTCGGACAGTTAGCAATCAGCCCCAGCATTTT.

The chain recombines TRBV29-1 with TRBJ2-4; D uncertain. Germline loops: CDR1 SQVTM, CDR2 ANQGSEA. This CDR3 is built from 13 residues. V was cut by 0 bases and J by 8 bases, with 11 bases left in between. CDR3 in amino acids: CSVEDPRRHIQYF. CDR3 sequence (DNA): TGCAGCGTTGAAGACCCCCGAAGACACATTCAGTACTTC.

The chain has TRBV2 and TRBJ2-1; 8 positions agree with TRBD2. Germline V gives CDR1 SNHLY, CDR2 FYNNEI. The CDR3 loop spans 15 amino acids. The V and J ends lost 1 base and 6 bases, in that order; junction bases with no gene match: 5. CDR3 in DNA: TGTGCCAGCAGTGAAGAAAGCGGGGGAGTCAATGAGCAGTTCTTC. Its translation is CASSEESGGVNEQFF.

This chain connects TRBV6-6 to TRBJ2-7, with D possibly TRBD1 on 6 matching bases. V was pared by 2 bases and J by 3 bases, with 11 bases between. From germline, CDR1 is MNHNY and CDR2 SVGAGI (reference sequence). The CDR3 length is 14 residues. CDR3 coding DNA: TGTGCCAGCAGTTACGCCCGGGACAACTACGAGCAGTACTTC. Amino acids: CASSYARDNYEQYF.

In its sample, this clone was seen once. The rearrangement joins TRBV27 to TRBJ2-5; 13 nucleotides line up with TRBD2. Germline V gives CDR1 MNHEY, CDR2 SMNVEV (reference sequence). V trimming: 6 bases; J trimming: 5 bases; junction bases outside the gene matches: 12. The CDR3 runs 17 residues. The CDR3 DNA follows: TGTGCCAGCAGCACTAAAACTAGCGGGGGGGCCCGGGAGACCCAGTACTTC. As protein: CASSTKTSGGARETQYF.

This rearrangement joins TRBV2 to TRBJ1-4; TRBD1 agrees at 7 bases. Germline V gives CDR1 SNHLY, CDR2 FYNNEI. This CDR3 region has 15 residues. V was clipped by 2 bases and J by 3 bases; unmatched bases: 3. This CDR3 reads CASSELTGPNEKLFF. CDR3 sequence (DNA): TGTGCCAGCAGTGAATTGACAGGGCCTAATGAAAAACTGTTTTTT.